Detailed here is one T cell receptor (beta chain). Antigen: not known. The sample originates from a study of monozygotic twins with inflammatory bowel disease. This CDR3 spans 12 amino acids. The germline gives CDR1 MDHEN, CDR2 SYDVKM. TCRdb reprocessed the 5' RACE reads and keeps a single row for each CDR3 protein, giving no DNA. The sample totals about 200,000 distinct CDR3 sequences. Study-level points and caveats: Nothing supported a single strong signal or clonotype that was associated with IBD.

Sequencing was done on a sample of blood. This sequence was found in a human donor with ulcerative colitis or Crohn's disease, or a healthy co-twin of an affected twin (not recorded which). The rearrangement links TRBV28 to TRBJ1-5; the D call from TCRdb, TRBD1, cannot be confirmed without DNA. CDR3 sequence: CASSSGTVPQHF.